Listed below are T cell receptor beta chains from one sample, sequenced in a study of T cells in Graves' hyperthyroidism and ophthalmopathy. TCRdb passed the multiplex PCR reads through MiXCR, listing each CDR3 protein once. The data contain about 290,000 distinct CDR3 sequences, about an eighth of them singletons. Material: blood. These TCRs come from a woman younger than 45 with Graves' hyperthyroidism that later progressed to Graves' ophthalmopathy. CDR3s include the opening cysteine and the closing phenylalanine or tryptophan. D genes are given only for firm matches. The size of a clone is reported for some rows only, either as once, few or many, or as a class for expanded clones.

len	abundance	d_gene	v_gene	j_gene	CDR3nt	CDR3aa
17	many	TRBD2	TRBV6-5	TRBJ2-5	TGTGCCAGCAGTTACTCGGCGTTAGCGGGAGCCCCTGGGGCCCAGTACTTC	CASSYSALAGAPGAQYF
14	NA	NA	TRBV5-5	TRBJ1-5	TGTGCCAGCAGCCTGTGGGTTCCCAATCAGCCCCAGCATTTT	CASSLWVPNQPQHF
14	many	NA	TRBV12-3/TRBV12-4	TRBJ1-1	TGTGCCAGCAGTTTCCGGGACCTAGGCACTGAAGCTTTCTTT	CASSFRDLGTEAFF
13	many	NA	TRBV29-1	TRBJ1-3	TGCAGCGTTGAGGACGGGATCTATAACACCATATATTTT	CSVEDGIYNTIYF
14	many	TRBD1	TRBV2	TRBJ2-7	TGTGCCAGCAGTGGGGACAGGGCTTCACTAGAGCAGTACTTC	CASSGDRASLEQYF
14	many	NA	TRBV7-2	TRBJ2-7	TGTGCCAGCAGCTCGGTTGGTATCTCCTACGAGCAGTACTTC	CASSSVGISYEQYF
13	many	NA	TRBV6-1	TRBJ1-5	TGTGCCAGCAGCGGCGGCCCGGGATCGCCCCAGCATTTT	CASSGGPGSPQHF
13	many	TRBD2	TRBV18	TRBJ2-7	TGTGCCAGCTCAACTAGCGTAACCTACGAGCAGTACTTC	CASSTSVTYEQYF
15	few	NA	TRBV7-9	TRBJ2-2	TGTGCCAGCAGCCGGGCAGGGGCGGCAACCGGGGAGCTGTTTTTT	CASSRAGAATGELFF
18	NA	TRBD2	TRBV4-1	TRBJ2-6	TGCGCCAGCAGCCAACTCCAAGCGGGGGCCGGGGGGGCCAACGTCCTGACTTTC	CASSQLQAGAGGANVLTF
19	few	TRBD2	TRBV19	TRBJ2-6	TGTGCCAGTAGTATCCGACTAGCGGGAGTATTTTTTGGGGCCAACGTCCTGACTTTC	CASSIRLAGVFFGANVLTF
14	many	NA	TRBV10-3	TRBJ2-5	TGTGCCATCAGTGGCAGCCAGTCCGATCAGACCCAGTACTTC	CAISGSQSDQTQYF
14	many	NA	TRBV5-8	TRBJ1-2	TGTGCCAGCAGCAATCGGGAAGCCCCTATTGGCTACACCTTC	CASSNREAPIGYTF
16	NA	NA	TRBV5-1	TRBJ1-2	TGCGCCAGCAGCTTGGCTTTCACGGTCCAGGGAAATGGCTACACCTTC	CASSLAFTVQGNGYTF
15	many	NA	TRBV6-2/TRBV6-3	TRBJ1-2	TGTGCCAGCAGTTACACGTCAAGAGGGGCCTATGGCTACACCTTC	CASSYTSRGAYGYTF
15	many	NA	TRBV24-1	TRBJ2-7	TGTGCCACCAGTGATCCTATGCGGGGTCTCTACGAGCAGTACTTC	CATSDPMRGLYEQYF
15	many	NA	TRBV11-2	TRBJ1-1	TGTGCCAGCAGCTTTTTCGGGAGGTCCAACACTGAAGCTTTCTTT	CASSFFGRSNTEAFF
14	many	NA	TRBV7-3	TRBJ2-1	TGTGCCAGCAGCCCCGGACTCATCTACAATGAGCAGTTCTTC	CASSPGLIYNEQFF
17	many	NA	TRBV28	TRBJ2-1	TGTGCCAGCAGTTTACCCCGGAGAGGACTGATTTTAGATGAGCAGTTCTTC	CASSLPRRGLILDEQFF
14	many	NA	TRBV12-3/TRBV12-4	TRBJ1-1	TGTGCCAGCAGTTCTCAGGGGCGGTGGACTGAAGCTTTCTTT	CASSSQGRWTEAFF
15	NA	TRBD1	TRBV2	TRBJ2-5	TGTGCCAGCAGCCAAGAGGGACAGCTACGAGAGACCCAGTACTTC	CASSQEGQLRETQYF
15	NA	NA	TRBV5-1	TRBJ2-3	TGCGCCAGCAGCTTGAGAGGCGGCGGCACAGATACGCAGTATTTT	CASSLRGGGTDTQYF
13	NA	TRBD1	TRBV7-2	TRBJ2-5	TGTGCGGTAGGGGACAGGGTTGGGGAGACCCAGTACTTC	CAVGDRVGETQYF
14	few	NA	TRBV7-2	TRBJ1-6	TGTGCCAGCAGCCAAGGGCCAGCCGCGTCACCCCTCCACTTT	CASSQGPAASPLHF
15	NA	NA	TRBV7-3	TRBJ1-3	TGTGCCAGCAGCCCCCCTAGTGAGTGGGGAAACACCATATATTTT	CASSPPSEWGNTIYF
16	many	NA	TRBV5-1	TRBJ2-6	TGCGCCAGCAGTTGGCTCGAGGACTCTGGGGCCAACGTCCTGACTTTC	CASSWLEDSGANVLTF
17	many	TRBD1	TRBV27	TRBJ2-1	TGTGCCAGCAGTCCTTATCCGGACAGGGGAAGAAACAATGAGCAGTTCTTC	CASSPYPDRGRNNEQFF
13	many	NA	TRBV27	TRBJ2-2	TGTGCCAGCAGTCCGGAAGGTACCGGGGAGCTGTTTTTT	CASSPEGTGELFF
16	few	TRBD2	TRBV5-5	TRBJ2-3	TGTGCCAGCAGCTTGCTACTAGCGCCCAACACAGATACGCAGTATTTT	CASSLLLAPNTDTQYF
15	many	NA	TRBV5-1	TRBJ1-1	TGCGCCAGCAGCTTGTCGGAGGGCCGTAACACTGAAGCTTTCTTT	CASSLSEGRNTEAFF
16	many	NA	TRBV7-9	TRBJ2-1	TGTGCCAGCAGCTTAATGGGCCTCAGAGCCGGCAATGAGCAGTTCTTC	CASSLMGLRAGNEQFF
13	NA	NA	TRBV19	TRBJ1-1	TGTGCCAGTAGTATTCTGGGGGGCACTAAAGCTTTCTTT	CASSILGGTKAFF
13	many	NA	TRBV2	TRBJ1-1	TGTGCCAGCAGGGAGGGGCTGAACACTGAAGCTTTCTTT	CASREGLNTEAFF